This T cell receptor beta chain stems from a study of cytomegalovirus exposure and HLA in healthy donors. Remarks on this clone: Its antigen is currently unknown.

There are 12 residues in the CDR3. Trimming shortened V by 6 bases and J by 1 base, and 6 bases separated the two germline ends. Per the germline V gene, CDR1 is MNHEY and CDR2 is SVGAGI. The PCR used 60 Vbeta and 13 Jbeta primers. This table comes from immunoSEQ multiplex PCR, and its TCRdb copy is limited to in-frame clones, with some not included. This table has 140,000 to 150,000 clones, around 73% appearing once. Study results and limitations: There were reportedly fewer N-insertions in an Asian-associated ancestry cluster than the approximately 670-donor mean, in a later analysis. The authors listed some 160 TCR beta chains as cytomegalovirus-associated. Only CMV serostatus was available as immune exposure information.

The sequenced sample was PBMCs. The genes are TRBV6-5 and TRBJ1-2, with D uncertain. The sequence was collected from a woman between 18 and 29 years old in good health and CMV-seronegative. CDR3 nucleotide sequence: TGTGCCAGCAGAGAGGTTAACTATGGCTACACCTTC. It codes for CASREVNYGYTF.